One T cell receptor (beta chain) is described in this entry. The antigen remains unidentified. The data stem from a study of graft-versus-host responses after intestinal transplantation. Here immunoSEQ multiplex PCR was the method, and the copy in TCRdb shows in-frame clones only, minus some. The sample holds 50,000 to 60,000 clones, around 90% seen once. The CDR3 is 18 residues long. Germline assignment: CDR1 SEHNR and CDR2 FQNEAQ (reference sequence). The V end was cut by 1 base, the J end by 7 bases, with 23 bases between. The sequence was obtained from a human donor who was the organ donor for an intestinal transplant. The chain recombines TRBV7-9 with TRBJ2-1; D possibly corresponds to TRBD2 (5 bases). Sequencing was performed on unstimulated CD4+ T cells sorted from spleen or lymph node cells, taken before transplant. CDR3 in amino acids: CASSLVRLTLPSGNEQFF. CDR3 DNA: TGTGCCAGCAGCTTAGTTCGACTAACGCTACCATCGGGTAATGAGCAGTTCTTC.